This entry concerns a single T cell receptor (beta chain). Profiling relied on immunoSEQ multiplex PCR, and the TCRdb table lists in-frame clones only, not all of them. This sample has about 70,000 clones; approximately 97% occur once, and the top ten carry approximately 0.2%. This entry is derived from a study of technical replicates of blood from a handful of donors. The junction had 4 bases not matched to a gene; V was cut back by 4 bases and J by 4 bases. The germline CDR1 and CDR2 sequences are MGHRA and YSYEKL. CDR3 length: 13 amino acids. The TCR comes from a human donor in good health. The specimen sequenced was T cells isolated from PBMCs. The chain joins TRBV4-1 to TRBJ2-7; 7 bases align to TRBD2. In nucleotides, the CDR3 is TGCGCCAGCAGCCCGCAGGGAGGGTACGAGCAGTACTTC. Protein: CASSPQGGYEQYF.